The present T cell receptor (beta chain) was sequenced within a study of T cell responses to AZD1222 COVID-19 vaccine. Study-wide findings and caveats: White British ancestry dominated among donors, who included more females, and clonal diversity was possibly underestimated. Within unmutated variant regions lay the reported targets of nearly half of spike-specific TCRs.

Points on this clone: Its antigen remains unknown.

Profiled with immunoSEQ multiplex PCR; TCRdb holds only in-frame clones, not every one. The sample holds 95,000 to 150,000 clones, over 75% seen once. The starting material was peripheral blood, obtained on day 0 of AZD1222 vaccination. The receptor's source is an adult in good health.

CDR3 coding DNA: TGTGCCAGTAGTACCCCTCAGGGGGAACCTAACACAGATACGCAGTATTTT. Protein: CASSTPQGEPNTDTQYF. The chain recombines TRBV19 with TRBJ2-3, with TRBD1 matching over 7 bases. From germline, CDR1 is LNHDA and CDR2 SQIVND (reference sequence). J was trimmed by 2 bases and V by 4 bases; bases with no gene match: 12. The CDR3 is 17 residues long.